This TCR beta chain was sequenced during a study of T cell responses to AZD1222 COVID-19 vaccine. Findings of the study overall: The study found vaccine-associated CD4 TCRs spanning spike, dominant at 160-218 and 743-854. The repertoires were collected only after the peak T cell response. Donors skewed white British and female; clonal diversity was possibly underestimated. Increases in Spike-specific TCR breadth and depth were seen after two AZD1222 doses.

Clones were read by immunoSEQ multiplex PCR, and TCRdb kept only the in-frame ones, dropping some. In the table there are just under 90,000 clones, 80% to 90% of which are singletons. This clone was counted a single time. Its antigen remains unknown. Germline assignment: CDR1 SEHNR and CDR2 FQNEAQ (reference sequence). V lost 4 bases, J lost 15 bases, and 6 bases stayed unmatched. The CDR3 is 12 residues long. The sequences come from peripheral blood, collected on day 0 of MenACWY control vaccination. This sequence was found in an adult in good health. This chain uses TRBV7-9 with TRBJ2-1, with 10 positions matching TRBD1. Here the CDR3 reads CASSSGGDRGFF. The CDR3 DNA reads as TGTGCCAGCAGCTCCGGAGGGGACAGGGGGTTCTTC.